The source of this T cell receptor beta chain is a study of T cells in Graves' hyperthyroidism and ophthalmopathy. The CDR3 consists of 14 residues. The germline CDR1 and CDR2 sequences are DFQATT and SNEGSKA (reference sequence). This clonotype was recorded many times. One junction end does not reproduce the germline sequence, and a read error may be involved. RNA transcripts yielded amplified TCR beta CDR3 regions. The TCR CDR3 was amplified in a first-round RT-PCR using the HTBI primer set. TCRdb reanalysed the multiplex PCR reads using MiXCR and keeps one entry per CDR3 protein. Found here are approximately 610,000 distinct CDR3 sequences, over 15% of them singletons; the top ten hold about 18%.

V gene TRBV20-1 combines with J gene TRBJ2-7, with TRBD2 identical over 7 bases. The sequencing input was blood. The clonotype originates from a woman younger than 30 with Graves' hyperthyroidism. CDR3 coding DNA: TGCAGTGCTGGAGATAGACTAGCTACCTACGAGCAGTACTTC. Protein: CSAGDRLATYEQYF.